A single sample is the source of the 27 T cell receptor beta chains below, sequenced in a study of T cells after yellow fever vaccination. MiXCR, applied by TCRdb to the 5' RACE reads, yields one record per CDR3 protein. The profile shows hundreds of thousands of distinct CDR3 sequences, 9% to 15% of them singletons. The sequences come from PBMCs, collected on the day of the yellow fever booster vaccination. These receptors originate from a young man who received the YFV17D yellow fever vaccine.

CDR3 amino acids: CASSPRGIVADTQYF. The CDR3, as DNA: TGTGCCAGCAGCCCCCGGGGTATTGTTGCAGATACGCAGTATTTT. This chain joins TRBV7-9 and TRBJ2-3; D might be TRBD2 (5 bases). V lost 5 bases, J lost 4 bases, and 16 bases lay in between. CDR1 and CDR2 (germline): SEHNR, FQNEAQ (reference sequence). The CDR3 spans 15 residues.

The J gene is TRBJ2-2, the V gene TRBV4-1; a weak D match, TRBD2 (5 bases). The V end lost 8 bases, the J end lost 8 bases, and 6 bases lay between the germline ends. Germline CDR1 and CDR2: MGHRA and YSYEKL. The CDR3 has 10 residues. The CDR3 sequence is CASGEGELFF. The DNA of the CDR3 is TGCGCCAGCGGGGAGGGGGAGCTGTTTTTT.

In this sample, this clonotype turned up a few times. This sequence joins TRBV20-1 and TRBJ2-3; D may be TRBD2 (5 bases). The germline gives CDR1 DFQATT, CDR2 SNEGSKA (reference sequence). There are 11 residues in the CDR3. The V gene lost 5 bases and the J gene lost 8 bases, with 11 bases spanning the gap. The CDR3 region has the DNA TGCAGTGCTTCTAGCTTCGGTACGCAGTATTTT. It encodes CSASSFGTQYF.

This clonotype was observed a few times. This chain links TRBV24-1 with TRBJ2-3, with D possibly being TRBD2 (5 bases). The CDR3 contains 15 residues. In germline, CDR1 is KGHDR, CDR2 SFDVKD. Trimming took off 4 bases at V and 3 bases at J, with 13 bases between the two ends. The CDR3 DNA sequence: TGTGCCACCAGTGAATCTACCGGGAAGACAGATACGCAGTATTTT. It yields the protein CATSESTGKTDTQYF.

V and J are TRBV18 and TRBJ2-1; TRBD1 matches at 8 bases. J gave up 6 bases and V 3 bases, and 10 bases lay outside the gene matches. There are 16 residues in the CDR3. Germline V gives CDR1 KGHSH, CDR2 LQKENI. The CDR3, as DNA: TGTGCCAGCTCACCCCAGACGGGACAGGCCTCCAATGAGCAGTTCTTC. This codes for CASSPQTGQASNEQFF.

The chain joins TRBV12-3 or TRBV12-4 to TRBJ2-7; tentative D call: TRBD2 (6 bases). The CDR3 consists of 14 residues. Trimming removed 5 bases from V and 3 bases from J, with 14 bases in between. CDR3 protein: CASSPRDLYYEQYF. In DNA form, the CDR3 reads TGTGCCAGCAGTCCGCGGGACTTGTACTACGAGCAGTACTTC.

This clonotype was counted only a few times. The chain uses TRBV6-5 and TRBJ1-1; D might be TRBD1 (5 bases). The CDR3 runs to 15 residues. The germline gives CDR1 MNHEY, CDR2 SVGAGI. The ends were cut back, 3 bases at V and 0 bases at J, with 11 bases in the middle. The CDR3 protein is CASSYSQGVNTEAFF. The CDR3 nucleotides read TGTGCCAGCAGTTATTCCCAGGGAGTGAACACTGAAGCTTTCTTT.

This clonotype appeared once. The V and J genes are TRBV20-1 and TRBJ2-1, with 10 bases fitting TRBD2. After removal of 3 bases from V and 3 bases from J, the junction contained 5 bases not matched to a gene. The CDR3 loop spans 15 amino acids. Germline CDR1 reads DFQATT; CDR2 reads SNEGSKA (reference sequence). The CDR3 loop is CSASDWTSGYNEQFF. The CDR3 region has the DNA TGCAGTGCTAGTGATTGGACTAGCGGCTACAATGAGCAGTTCTTC.

This clonotype was found many times. This rearrangement joins TRBV14 to TRBJ2-3; 7 positions match TRBD1. V lost 5 bases and J lost 6; bases outside the gene matches: 5. CDR1 and CDR2 from the germline V gene are SGHDN and FVKESK. The CDR3 length is 13 residues. CDR3 sequence: CASSFTGADTQYF. In DNA, the CDR3 is TGTGCCAGCAGCTTTACAGGGGCCGATACGCAGTATTTT.

This clonotype was counted many times. The chain links TRBV7-2 to TRBJ2-7, with D hard to call. The V gene's germline CDR1 is SGHTA and CDR2 FQGNSA. Trimming stripped 5 bases from V and 2 bases from J, with 16 bases between. CDR3 size: 15 residues. CDR3 nucleotides: TGTGCCAGCAGCCCCCGACTTGAACGAACCTACGAGCAGTACTTC. Its protein product is CASSPRLERTYEQYF.

This clonotype was seen a handful of times. J is TRBJ2-3 and V is TRBV29-1, with D tentatively TRBD1 or TRBD2 (5 bases each). This CDR3 has 12 amino acids. Germline V CDR1 and CDR2: SQVTM, ANQGSEA. Trimming stripped 2 bases from V and 6 bases from J, with 9 bases between. This chain's CDR3 is CSVESGPDTQYF. The CDR3 DNA reads as TGCAGCGTTGAATCGGGGCCCGATACGCAGTATTTT.

The sample holds a few counts of this clonotype. The rearrangement joins TRBV14 to TRBJ2-2; D gene ambiguous. Germline V gives CDR1 SGHDN, CDR2 FVKESK. V shed 1 base and J shed 3 bases, with 6 bases lying between them. The CDR3 contains 14 residues. The CDR3 bases are TGTGCCAGCAGCCAAGTCGCATACACCGGGGAGCTGTTTTTT. This codes for CASSQVAYTGELFF.

This clonotype was found a few times. The rearrangement uses TRBV20-1 and TRBJ2-2; tentatively, D is TRBD2 (6 bases). This CDR3 is built from 15 residues. V gave up 5 bases and J gave up 2 bases, with 15 bases separating them. Germline CDR1 is DFQATT and CDR2 is SNEGSKA (reference sequence). CDR3 nucleotide sequence: TGCAGTGCTTCACGGGCGGGATATAACACCGGGGAGCTGTTTTTT. Protein: CSASRAGYNTGELFF.

This clonotype was observed a few times. The rearrangement uses TRBV5-6 and TRBJ2-1; the match to TRBD2 covers 14 bases. With 5 bases clipped from V and 2 bases from J, the junction kept 15 bases outside the gene matches. The CDR3 totals 20 residues. CDR1 is SGHDT, CDR2 YYEEEE, per germline. In nucleotides, the CDR3 is TGTGCCAGCAGGGGGTTTCCGGGACTAGCGGGAGAGGGGACCTACAATGAGCAGTTCTTC. Protein product: CASRGFPGLAGEGTYNEQFF.

This clonotype was picked up a small number of times. This CDR3 reads CATQALDTDTQYF. CDR3 sequence (DNA): TGTGCCACCCAGGCTCTGGACACAGATACGCAGTATTTT. The rearrangement joins TRBV24-1 to TRBJ2-3; no clear D. This CDR3 has 13 residues. Germline assignment: CDR1 KGHDR and CDR2 SFDVKD. Trimming cost V 9 bases and J 2 bases, with 11 bases left between them.

V gene TRBV7-2 combines with J gene TRBJ2-1; TRBD2 matches at 7 bases. The CDR3 length is 15 residues. The germline V gene encodes CDR1 SGHTA and CDR2 FQGNSA. Trimming removed 5 bases from V and 4 bases from J; junction bases left unmatched: 8. CDR3 nucleotide sequence: TGTGCCAGCAGCCCCCGGGACTACCCATACAATGAGCAGTTCTTC. This gives the protein CASSPRDYPYNEQFF.

This clonotype came up a few times. V gene TRBV7-2 combines with J gene TRBJ2-5; D is perhaps TRBD2 (6 bases). The CDR3 spans 15 residues. CDR1 SGHTA and CDR2 FQGNSA come from the germline V gene. V was shortened by 5 bases and J by 5 bases, with 18 bases between the two germline ends. Here the CDR3 DNA reads TGTGCCAGCAGCGCGGGACTCATTTCAGGGGAGACCCAGTACTTC. Amino acids: CASSAGLISGETQYF.

This sequence joins TRBV11-2 and TRBJ2-7; D is perhaps TRBD1 (6 bases). Germline V CDR1 and CDR2: SGHAT, FQNNGV. The CDR3 is made up of 15 amino acids. The V gene lost 0 bases and the J gene lost 0 bases, with 9 bases spanning the gap. CDR3 residues: CASSLDRGSSYEQYF. The CDR3 nucleotides are TGTGCCAGCAGCTTAGATAGGGGGAGCTCCTACGAGCAGTACTTC.

This clonotype has only a few counts. The V and J genes are TRBV4-3 and TRBJ2-1, with D perhaps matching TRBD2 (5 bases). Trimming removed 0 bases from V and 0 bases from J, with 15 bases in between. Germline CDR1 LGHNA, CDR2 YSLEER. CDR3 length equals 18 residues. CDR3 coding DNA: TGCGCCAGCAGCCAAGATCCGTCGGGATCGAGCTCCTACAATGAGCAGTTCTTC. Translation: CASSQDPSGSSSYNEQFF.

This chain connects TRBV6-7 to TRBJ2-1; TRBD1 matches 7 bases. TRBV6-7 is an ORF, and what it does is uncertain. This CDR3 has 17 residues. The J segment lost 7 bases and the V segment lost 2 bases, leaving 14 bases of the junction unmatched. The CDR3 nucleotides are TGTGCCAGCAGTTACGTCAAAAGGGGGCTAAAAACAAATGAGCAGTTCTTC. As protein: CASSYVKRGLKTNEQFF.

Ten or more counts support this clonotype. J is TRBJ2-3 and V is TRBV6-5; 10 positions agree with TRBD2. This CDR3 contains 15 residues. With V trimmed by 4 bases and J by 5 bases, 6 bases remained unmatched. Germline V gene lookup returns CDR1 MNHEY and CDR2 SVGAGI. The CDR3 bases are TGTGCCAGCAGTTCTCTAGCGGGAGTGGGAGATACGCAGTATTTT. This gives the protein CASSSLAGVGDTQYF.

In this sample, this clonotype turned up a few times. The rearrangement uses TRBV27 and TRBJ1-2; 9 bases agree with TRBD1. Germline CDR1 is MNHEY and CDR2 is SMNVEV (reference sequence). The V segment lost 8 bases and the J segment 8 bases; nucleotides outside the gene matches: 9. There are 13 residues in the CDR3. CDR3 amino acids: CASGNRGREGYTF. Written as DNA, the CDR3 is TGTGCCAGCGGGAACAGGGGGCGCGAGGGCTACACCTTC.

This clonotype was counted only a few times. The chain employs TRBV20-1 and TRBJ2-1; 8 bases line up with TRBD2. The ends lost 0 bases at V and 10 bases at J; junction bases unmatched: 14. The CDR3 has 16 amino acids. Germline CDR1 and CDR2: DFQATT and SNEGSKA (reference sequence). CDR3 coding DNA: TGCAGTGCTAGAGATTTCCGGGAGGGGGTCGGTGGGGAGCAGTTCTTC. Protein sequence: CSARDFREGVGGEQFF.

This clonotype was detected only a few times. The chain links TRBV5-1 to TRBJ2-7, with 8 nucleotides matching TRBD2. Germline values: CDR1 SGHRS, CDR2 YFSETQ. This CDR3 has 13 amino acids. Trimming at V came to 3 bases and at J to 6 bases, leaving 5 bases not matched to a gene. CDR3 sequence: CASSSVAGFEQYF. DNA of the CDR3: TGCGCCAGCAGCTCGGTAGCGGGGTTCGAGCAGTACTTC.

This clonotype was recorded many times. The rearrangement joins TRBV11-2 to TRBJ2-7, with 12 bases lining up with TRBD2. The germline V gene has CDR1 SGHAT and CDR2 FQNNGV. J gave up 2 bases and V 2 bases, and 13 bases lay outside the gene matches. The CDR3 loop spans 19 amino acids. The CDR3 DNA follows: TGTGCCAGCAGCTTAACTCTAGCGGGAGGGCCTGAAAGCGCCTACGAGCAGTACTTC. This codes for CASSLTLAGGPESAYEQYF.

This clonotype was seen a handful of times. The gene calls are TRBV7-2 and TRBJ2-6; no clear D gene. Germline V gives CDR1 SGHTA, CDR2 FQGNSA. V dropped 6 bases and J dropped 2 bases, with 11 bases sitting between them. The CDR3 sequence is 15 residues long. CDR3 amino acids: CASSPRGAGANVLTF. In DNA, the CDR3 is TGTGCCAGCAGTCCCCGAGGAGCTGGGGCCAACGTCCTGACTTTC.

The chain couples TRBV15 to TRBJ1-3; D ambiguous. The V and J ends lost 0 bases and 7 bases respectively, with 7 bases between them. Germline CDR1 reads LNHNV; CDR2 reads YYDKDF (reference sequence). The CDR3 has 13 amino acids. The CDR3 DNA reads TGTGCCACCAGCAGAGATAAGAGGAACACCATATATTTT. Translated: CATSRDKRNTIYF.